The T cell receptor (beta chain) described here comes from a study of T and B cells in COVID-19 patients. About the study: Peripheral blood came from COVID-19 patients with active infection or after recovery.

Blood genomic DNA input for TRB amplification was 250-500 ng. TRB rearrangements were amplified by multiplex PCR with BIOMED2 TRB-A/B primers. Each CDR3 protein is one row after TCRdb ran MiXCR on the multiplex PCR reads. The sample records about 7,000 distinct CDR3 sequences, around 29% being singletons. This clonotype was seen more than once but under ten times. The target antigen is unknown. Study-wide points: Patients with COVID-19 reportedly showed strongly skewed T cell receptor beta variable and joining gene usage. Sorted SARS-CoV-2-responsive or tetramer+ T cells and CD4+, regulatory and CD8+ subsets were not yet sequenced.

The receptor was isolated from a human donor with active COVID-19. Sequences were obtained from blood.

This CDR3 is CAIRRSSDSYEQYF. The CDR3 DNA sequence: TGTGCCATCCGGCGCTCCTCTGACTCCTACGAGCAGTACTTC. J is TRBJ2-7 and V is TRBV6-5; no definite D call. V was clipped by 10 bases and J by 0 bases, with 16 bases between them. The CDR3 extends over 14 amino acids. From germline, CDR1 is MNHEY and CDR2 SVGAGI.